The clone carrying this TCR beta chain was counted ten times or more. Its antigen is still unknown. Germline CDR1 reads SNHLY; CDR2 reads FYNNEI. V lost 3 bases and J 5 bases, leaving 13 bases between the germline ends. CDR3 size: 15 residues. This sample stems from a study of metastatic and nonmetastatic thyroid tumors. Across the whole study: Thyroid patients, malignant and benign, had repertoires compared across blood and tumor or nodule tissue.

Study-wide results and caveats: Malignant thyroid tumors reportedly exceeded benign nodules significantly in TCR beta diversity, with the difference appearing in blood and tumor.

In the source study's methods: To classify distant metastasis in papillary thyroid cancer, a model was built from CDR3 differences across clinicopathological groups. MiXCR re-clonotyped the PCR reads for TCRdb. These V and J calls rely on TCRdb rather than the paper's analysis. Found here are approximately 19,000 clones, roughly a sixth of them singletons; the top ten hold about 39%. Before thyroid surgery, none of the patients had received any treatment. The chain couples TRBV2 to TRBJ2-2, with D perhaps TRBD1 (5 bases). The receptor comes from a female donor with papillary thyroid cancer or a benign thyroid nodule (not recorded which). Some clones in this sample may be carry-over from other donors' samples. The sequenced sample consisted of blood. CDR3 sequence: CASSEGRVETGELFF. CDR3 nucleotides: TGTGCCAGCAGTGAGGGCAGGGTGGAGACCGGGGAGCTGTTTTTT.